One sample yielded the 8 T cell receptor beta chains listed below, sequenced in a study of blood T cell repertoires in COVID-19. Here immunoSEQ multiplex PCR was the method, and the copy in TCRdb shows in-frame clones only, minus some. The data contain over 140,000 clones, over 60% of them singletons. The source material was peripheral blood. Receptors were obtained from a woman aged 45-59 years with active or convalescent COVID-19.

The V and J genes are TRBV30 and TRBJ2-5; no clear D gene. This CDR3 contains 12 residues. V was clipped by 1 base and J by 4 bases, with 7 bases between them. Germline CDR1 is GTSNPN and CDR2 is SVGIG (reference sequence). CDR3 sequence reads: CAWSDLRETQYF. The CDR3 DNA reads TGTGCCTGGAGTGACCTGCGAGAGACCCAGTACTTC.

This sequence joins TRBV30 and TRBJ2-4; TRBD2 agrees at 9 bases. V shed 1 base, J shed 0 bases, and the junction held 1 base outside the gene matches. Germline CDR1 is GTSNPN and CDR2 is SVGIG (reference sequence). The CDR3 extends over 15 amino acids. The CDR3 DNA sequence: TGTGCCTGGAGTGGAGCGGGGGGAGCCAAAAACATTCAGTACTTC. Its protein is CAWSGAGGAKNIQYF.

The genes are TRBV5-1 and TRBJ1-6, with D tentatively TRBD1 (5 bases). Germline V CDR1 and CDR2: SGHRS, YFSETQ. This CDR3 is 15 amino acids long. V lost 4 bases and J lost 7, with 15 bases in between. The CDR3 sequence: CASSQNVGGNSPLHF. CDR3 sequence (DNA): TGCGCCAGCAGCCAAAATGTGGGGGGGAATTCACCCCTCCACTTT.

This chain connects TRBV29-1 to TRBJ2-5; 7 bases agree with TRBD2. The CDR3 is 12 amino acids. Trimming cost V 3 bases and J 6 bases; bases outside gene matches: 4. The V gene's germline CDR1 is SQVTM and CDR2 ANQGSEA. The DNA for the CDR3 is TGCAGCGTTGATCTGGGAGGGAAGACCCAGTACTTC. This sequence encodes CSVDLGGKTQYF.

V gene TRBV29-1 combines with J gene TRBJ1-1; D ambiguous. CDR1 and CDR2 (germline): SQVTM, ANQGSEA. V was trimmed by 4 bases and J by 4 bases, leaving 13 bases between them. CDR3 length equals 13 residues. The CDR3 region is CSVVLGTGTEAFF. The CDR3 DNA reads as TGCAGCGTTGTATTGGGCACCGGCACTGAAGCTTTCTTT.

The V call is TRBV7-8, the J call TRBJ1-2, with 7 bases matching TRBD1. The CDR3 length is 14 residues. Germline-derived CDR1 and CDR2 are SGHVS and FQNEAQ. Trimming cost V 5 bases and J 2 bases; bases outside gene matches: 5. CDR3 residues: CASSLDRENYGYTF. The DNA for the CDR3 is TGTGCCAGCAGCCTCGACAGGGAGAACTATGGCTACACCTTC. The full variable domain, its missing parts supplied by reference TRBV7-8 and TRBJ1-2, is GAGVSQSPRYKVAKRGQDVALRCDPISGHVSLFWYQQALGQGPEFLTYFQNEAQLDKSGLPSDRFFAERPEGSVSTLKIQRTQQEDSAVYLCASSLDRENYGYTFGSGTRLTVV.

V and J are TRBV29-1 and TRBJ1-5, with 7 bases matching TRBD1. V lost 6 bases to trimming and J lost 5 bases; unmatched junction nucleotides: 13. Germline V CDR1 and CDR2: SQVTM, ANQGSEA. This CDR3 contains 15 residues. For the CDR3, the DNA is TGCAGCGTGACCATCCAGGGGGAAAAGGATCAGCCCCAGCATTTT. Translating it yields CSVTIQGEKDQPQHF.

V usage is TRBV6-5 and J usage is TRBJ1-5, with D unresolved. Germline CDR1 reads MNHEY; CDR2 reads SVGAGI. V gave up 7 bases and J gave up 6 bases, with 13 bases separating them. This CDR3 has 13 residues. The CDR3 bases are TGTGCCAGCATACTCTCGGGTGTTCAGCCCCAGCATTTT. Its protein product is CASILSGVQPQHF.